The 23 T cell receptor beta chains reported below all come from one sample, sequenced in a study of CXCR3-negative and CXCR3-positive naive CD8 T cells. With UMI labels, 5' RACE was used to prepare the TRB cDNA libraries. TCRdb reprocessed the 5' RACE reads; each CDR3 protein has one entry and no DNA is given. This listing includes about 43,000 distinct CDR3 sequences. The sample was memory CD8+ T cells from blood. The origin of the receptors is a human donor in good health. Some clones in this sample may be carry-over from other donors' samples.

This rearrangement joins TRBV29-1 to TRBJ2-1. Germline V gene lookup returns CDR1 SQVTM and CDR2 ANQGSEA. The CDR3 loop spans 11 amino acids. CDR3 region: CSVPKGGEQFF.

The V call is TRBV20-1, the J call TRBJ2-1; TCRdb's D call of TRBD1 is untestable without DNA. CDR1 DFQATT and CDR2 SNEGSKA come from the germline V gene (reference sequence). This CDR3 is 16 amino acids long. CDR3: CSLPLGGTSSYNEQFF.

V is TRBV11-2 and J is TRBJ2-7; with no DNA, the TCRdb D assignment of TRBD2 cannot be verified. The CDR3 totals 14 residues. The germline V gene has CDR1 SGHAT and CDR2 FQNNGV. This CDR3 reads CASMPHGGEREQYF.

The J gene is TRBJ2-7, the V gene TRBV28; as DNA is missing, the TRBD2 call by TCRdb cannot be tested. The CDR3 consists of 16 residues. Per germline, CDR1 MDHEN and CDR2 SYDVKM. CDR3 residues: CASRAGTSGGAGEQYF.

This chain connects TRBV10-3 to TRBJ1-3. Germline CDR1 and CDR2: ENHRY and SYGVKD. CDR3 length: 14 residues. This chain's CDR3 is CAISESIQGHTIYF.

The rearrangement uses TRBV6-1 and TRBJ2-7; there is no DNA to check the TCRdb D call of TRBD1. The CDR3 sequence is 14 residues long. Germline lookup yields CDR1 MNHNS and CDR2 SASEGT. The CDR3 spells CASSVAGMGDEQYF.

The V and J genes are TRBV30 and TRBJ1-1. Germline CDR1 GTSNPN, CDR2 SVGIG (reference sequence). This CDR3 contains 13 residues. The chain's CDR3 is CAWTLTANTEAFF. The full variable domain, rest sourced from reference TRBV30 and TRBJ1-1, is SQTIHQWPATLVQPVGSPLSLECTVEGTSNPNLYWYRQAAGRGLQLLFYSVGIGQISSEVPQNLSASRPQDRQFILSSKKLLLSDSGFYLCAWTLTANTEAFFGQGTRLTVV.

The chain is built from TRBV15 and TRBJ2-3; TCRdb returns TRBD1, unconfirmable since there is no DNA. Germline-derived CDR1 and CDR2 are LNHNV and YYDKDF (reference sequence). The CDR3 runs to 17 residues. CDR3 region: CATSRETGTGETDTQYF.

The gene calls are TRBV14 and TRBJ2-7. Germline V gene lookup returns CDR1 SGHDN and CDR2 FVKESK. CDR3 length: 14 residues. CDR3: CASSQGPLPYEQYF.

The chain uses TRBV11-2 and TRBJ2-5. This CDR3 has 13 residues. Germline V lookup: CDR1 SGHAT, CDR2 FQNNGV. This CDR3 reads CASSLELLQTQYF.

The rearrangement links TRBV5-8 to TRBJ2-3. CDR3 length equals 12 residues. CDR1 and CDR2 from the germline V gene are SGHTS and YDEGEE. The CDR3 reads CASSLVTDTQYF.

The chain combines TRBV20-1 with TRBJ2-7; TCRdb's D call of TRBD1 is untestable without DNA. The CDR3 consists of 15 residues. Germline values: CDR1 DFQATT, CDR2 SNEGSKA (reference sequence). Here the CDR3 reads CSARTWTEDGYEQYF.

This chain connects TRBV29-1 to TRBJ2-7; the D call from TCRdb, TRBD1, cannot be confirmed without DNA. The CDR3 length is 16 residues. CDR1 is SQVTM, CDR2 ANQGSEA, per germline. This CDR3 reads CSVEGAGGEGAYEQYF.

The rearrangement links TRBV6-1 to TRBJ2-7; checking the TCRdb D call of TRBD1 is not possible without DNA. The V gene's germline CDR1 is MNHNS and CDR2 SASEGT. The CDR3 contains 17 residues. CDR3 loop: CASTKYRTGQSTYEQYF.

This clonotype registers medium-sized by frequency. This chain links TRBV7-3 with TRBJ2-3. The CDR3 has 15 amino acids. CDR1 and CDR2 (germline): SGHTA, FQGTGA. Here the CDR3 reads CASSLSASSTDTQYF.

CDR3 in amino acids: CASSQDRTGTYEQYF. J is TRBJ2-7 and V is TRBV4-3; TCRdb selects TRBD1, and the lack of DNA leaves this call unchecked. CDR1 and CDR2 (germline): LGHNA, YSLEER. The CDR3 extends over 15 amino acids.

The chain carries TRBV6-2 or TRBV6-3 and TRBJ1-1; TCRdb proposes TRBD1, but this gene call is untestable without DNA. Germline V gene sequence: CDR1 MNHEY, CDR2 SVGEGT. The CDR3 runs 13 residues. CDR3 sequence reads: CASSRQENTAAFF.

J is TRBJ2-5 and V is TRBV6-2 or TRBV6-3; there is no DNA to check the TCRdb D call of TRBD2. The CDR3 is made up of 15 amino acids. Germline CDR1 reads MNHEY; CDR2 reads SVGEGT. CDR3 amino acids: CASTHGGGAQETQYF.

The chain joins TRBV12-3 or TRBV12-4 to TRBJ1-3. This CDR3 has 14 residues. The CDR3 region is CASNDGEYGNAIYF.

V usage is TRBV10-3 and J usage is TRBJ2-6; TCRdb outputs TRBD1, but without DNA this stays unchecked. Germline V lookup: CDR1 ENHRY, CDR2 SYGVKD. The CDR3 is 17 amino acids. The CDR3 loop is CAISHTGNPSGANVLTF.

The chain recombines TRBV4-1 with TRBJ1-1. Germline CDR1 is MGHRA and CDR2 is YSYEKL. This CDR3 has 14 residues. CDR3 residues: CASSQGRVDTEAFF.

The chain's CDR3 is CASSETGWDEQFF. V usage is TRBV25-1 and J usage is TRBJ2-1; there is no DNA to check the TCRdb D call of TRBD1. The CDR3 is 13 residues long. The germline V gene has CDR1 MGHDK and CDR2 SYGVNS. The variable domain in full, with the rest retrieved from reference TRBV25-1 and TRBJ2-1, is EADIYQTPRYLVIGTGKKITLECSQTMGHDKMYWYQQDPGMELHLIHYSYGVNSTEKGDLSSESTVSRIRTEHFPLTLESARPSHTSQYLCASSETGWDEQFFGPGTRLTVL.

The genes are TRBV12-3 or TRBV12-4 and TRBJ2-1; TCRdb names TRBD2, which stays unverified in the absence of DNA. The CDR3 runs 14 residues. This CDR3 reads CASSARLAVDEQFF.